This TCR beta chain derives from a study of T cells in women clearing cervical HPV infection. Prevalent HPV16 infections were excluded; only incident single HPV16 infections included. Produced via immunoSEQ multiplex PCR; TCRdb's table is partial and in-frame only. The sample's table shows some 41,000 clones. CDR3 length equals 13 residues. Germline-derived CDR1 and CDR2 are SGHRS and YFSETQ. The V gene end was trimmed by 1 base and the J gene end by 3 bases; junction bases not matched to a gene: 0. Regarding this clone: Read sequence stops 3 residues before the CDR3 end, and the germline J gene provides the missing end.

The clonotype originates from a woman between 18 and 70 years old with a cervical HPV16 infection that either progressed to CIN3+ or cleared (not recorded which). Sequencing was carried out using blood buffy coat. The chain employs TRBV5-1 and TRBJ2-5; 7 nucleotides align to TRBD1. CDR3 DNA, as far as it was read: TGCGCCAGCAGCTTGCAGGGGGAAGAGACC. This sequence encodes CASSLQGEET. The entire CDR3 protein reads CASSLQGEETQYF.